A selection of T cell receptor beta chains follows, all from one sample in a study of shared clonotypes between healthy human individuals. Sequencing was performed with immunoSEQ multiplex PCR; in TCRdb, only in-frame clones are kept and a portion is missing. The data hold about half a million clones, with more than 70% observed a single time. The sequencing sample was made of PBMCs. Receptors were obtained from a woman aged 35 to 49 in good health. Some clones in this sample may be carry-over from other donors' samples. Both conserved end residues are part of each CDR3. A D gene is named only where the DNA matches it firmly. A clone size is listed for some rows: how often the clone was seen (once, few, many), or a class if it is expanded.

CDR3aa: CASQYRGPYEQYF
CDR3nt: TGTGCCAGTCAGTACAGGGGTCCCTACGAGCAGTACTTC
j_gene: TRBJ2-7
abundance: .
d_gene: TRBD1
v_gene: TRBV2

CDR3aa: CASSQDLLDRGRPQHF
CDR3nt: TGCGCCAGCAGCCAAGATCTGTTGGACAGGGGGCGGCCCCAGCATTTT
j_gene: TRBJ1-5
abundance: .
d_gene: TRBD1
v_gene: TRBV4-3

CDR3aa: CASSPGTSGSWVGGEQYF
CDR3nt: TGTGCCAGCAGCCCGGGGACTAGCGGGAGTTGGGTTGGAGGCGAGCAGTACTTC
j_gene: TRBJ2-7
abundance: .
d_gene: TRBD2
v_gene: TRBV5-4

CDR3aa: CASSAQGGGSYEQYF
CDR3nt: TGTGCCAGCAGCGCACAGGGAGGGGGCTCCTACGAGCAGTACTTC
j_gene: TRBJ2-7
abundance: once
d_gene: .
v_gene: TRBV7-2

CDR3aa: CASSPVTLGLGQFF
CDR3nt: TGTGCCAGCAGCCCAGTAACCCTCGGGCTCGGGCAGTTCTTC
j_gene: TRBJ2-1
abundance: .
d_gene: .
v_gene: TRBV11-1

CDR3aa: CSVEGRDSSYNEQFF
CDR3nt: TGCAGCGTTGAGGGGCGGGATAGCTCCTACAATGAGCAGTTCTTC
j_gene: TRBJ2-1
abundance: .
d_gene: .
v_gene: TRBV29-1

CDR3aa: CASSPWGPGEQYF
CDR3nt: TGCGCCAGCAGTCCCTGGGGACCAGGCGAGCAGTACTTC
j_gene: TRBJ2-7
abundance: .
d_gene: .
v_gene: TRBV23-1

CDR3aa: CAIGSFYEQYF
CDR3nt: TGTGCCATCGGGAGCTTCTACGAGCAGTACTTC
j_gene: TRBJ2-7
abundance: .
d_gene: .
v_gene: TRBV10-3

CDR3aa: CASSLTNEQFF
CDR3nt: TGTGCCAGCAGCTTAACTAATGAGCAGTTCTTC
j_gene: TRBJ2-1
abundance: many
d_gene: .
v_gene: TRBV7-3

CDR3aa: CASSQGLSGLRAEQYF
CDR3nt: TGCGCCAGCAGCCAGGGATTATCGGGACTCCGGGCCGAGCAGTACTTC
j_gene: TRBJ2-7
abundance: .
d_gene: .
v_gene: TRBV5-1

CDR3aa: CASSWVSSYNEQFF
CDR3nt: TGTGCCAGCAGTTGGGTTAGCTCCTACAATGAGCAGTTCTTC
j_gene: TRBJ2-1
abundance: few
d_gene: .
v_gene: TRBV27

CDR3aa: CASSWWVNTEAFF
CDR3nt: TGTGCCAGCAGCTGGTGGGTGAACACTGAAGCTTTCTTT
j_gene: TRBJ1-1
abundance: .
d_gene: .
v_gene: TRBV5-6

CDR3aa: CASLQRASGRNEQYF
CDR3nt: TGTGCCAGCCTGCAAAGGGCTAGCGGGAGGAACGAGCAGTACTTC
j_gene: TRBJ2-7
abundance: .
d_gene: TRBD2
v_gene: TRBV28

CDR3aa: CASSLVSLGETQYF
CDR3nt: TGCGCCAGCAGCTTGGTGTCCTTGGGAGAGACCCAGTACTTC
j_gene: TRBJ2-5
abundance: .
d_gene: .
v_gene: TRBV5-1

CDR3aa: CASRRGQETQYF
CDR3nt: TGTGCCAGCAGGAGGGGGCAAGAGACCCAGTACTTC
j_gene: TRBJ2-5
abundance: .
d_gene: .
v_gene: TRBV6-6

CDR3aa: CASSFDGGNTIYF
CDR3nt: TGCGCCAGCAGTTTTGACGGTGGAAACACCATATATTTT
j_gene: TRBJ1-3
abundance: .
d_gene: .
v_gene: TRBV5-1

CDR3aa: CASSLTTGPTDTQYF
CDR3nt: TGTGCCAGCAGCTTGACGACGGGGCCCACAGATACGCAGTATTTT
j_gene: TRBJ2-3
abundance: .
d_gene: .
v_gene: TRBV5-6

CDR3aa: CASSLGTNQPQHF
CDR3nt: TGTGCCAGCAGCTTGGGTACCAATCAGCCCCAGCATTTT
j_gene: TRBJ1-5
abundance: many
d_gene: .
v_gene: TRBV5-6

CDR3aa: CASSSPTGLAGVRETQYF
CDR3nt: TGTGCCAGCAGCTCACCGACGGGACTAGCGGGAGTAAGGGAGACCCAGTACTTC
j_gene: TRBJ2-5
abundance: .
d_gene: TRBD2
v_gene: TRBV7-8

CDR3aa: CASSFITSSYNEQFF
CDR3nt: TGCGCCAGCAGTTTCATTACGAGCTCCTACAATGAGCAGTTCTTC
j_gene: TRBJ2-1
abundance: few
d_gene: .
v_gene: TRBV5-1

CDR3aa: CASSEQQGMTEAFF
CDR3nt: TGCGCCAGCAGTGAACAACAGGGGATGACTGAAGCTTTCTTT
j_gene: TRBJ1-1
abundance: .
d_gene: TRBD1
v_gene: TRBV10-1

CDR3aa: CASSLDSTNTEAFF
CDR3nt: TGTGCCAGCAGCTTAGATTCGACGAACACTGAAGCTTTCTTT
j_gene: TRBJ1-1
abundance: many
d_gene: .
v_gene: TRBV11-3

CDR3aa: CASSLSASPGNTIYF
CDR3nt: TGTGCCAGCAGCTTATCGGCCTCGCCTGGAAACACCATATATTTT
j_gene: TRBJ1-3
abundance: few
d_gene: .
v_gene: TRBV11-2

CDR3aa: CASSLWAGGRTYEQYF
CDR3nt: TGTGCCAGCAGCTTATGGGCCGGGGGGCGAACCTACGAGCAGTACTTC
j_gene: TRBJ2-7
abundance: .
d_gene: .
v_gene: TRBV13

CDR3aa: CASRDSGRASDTQYF
CDR3nt: TGTGCCAGCAGAGACAGCGGGAGGGCCTCAGATACGCAGTATTTT
j_gene: TRBJ2-3
abundance: .
d_gene: TRBD2
v_gene: TRBV6-4

CDR3aa: CASSLGLAGQYEQFF
CDR3nt: TGTGCCAGCAGTCTGGGACTAGCGGGCCAATATGAGCAGTTCTTC
j_gene: TRBJ2-1
abundance: .
d_gene: TRBD2
v_gene: TRBV27

CDR3aa: CSASKRNEQFF
CDR3nt: TGCAGTGCTAGTAAGCGCAATGAGCAGTTCTTC
j_gene: TRBJ2-1
abundance: many
d_gene: .
v_gene: TRBV20-1

CDR3aa: CASSVGTGIGNTIYF
CDR3nt: TGTGCCAGCAGTGTGGGGACAGGGATCGGAAACACCATATATTTT
j_gene: TRBJ1-3
abundance: .
d_gene: TRBD1
v_gene: TRBV2

CDR3aa: CASSSAGTANEKLFF
CDR3nt: TGTGCCAGCAGCTCAGCCGGGACAGCTAATGAAAAACTGTTTTTT
j_gene: TRBJ1-4
abundance: .
d_gene: TRBD1
v_gene: TRBV28

CDR3aa: CASSLGTRTTHYEQYF
CDR3nt: TGTGCCAGCTCACTCGGAACACGGACTACCCACTACGAGCAGTACTTC
j_gene: TRBJ2-7
abundance: .
d_gene: .
v_gene: TRBV18

CDR3aa: CASSLGGGQGYEQYF
CDR3nt: TGTGCCAGCAGCTTAGGCGGGGGACAGGGCTACGAGCAGTACTTC
j_gene: TRBJ2-7
abundance: .
d_gene: TRBD1
v_gene: TRBV7-6

CDR3aa: CAWVDGPGPRNTIYF
CDR3nt: TGTGCCTGGGTCGATGGACCCGGACCTCGAAACACCATATATTTT
j_gene: TRBJ1-3
abundance: once
d_gene: .
v_gene: TRBV30

CDR3aa: CSAGTEETQYF
CDR3nt: TGCAGTGCTGGGACCGAAGAGACCCAGTACTTC
j_gene: TRBJ2-5
abundance: .
d_gene: .
v_gene: TRBV20-1

CDR3aa: CASSRSGGQSSYNEQFF
CDR3nt: TGTGCCAGCAGCCGAAGCGGGGGCCAGAGCTCCTACAATGAGCAGTTCTTC
j_gene: TRBJ2-1
abundance: .
d_gene: TRBD2
v_gene: TRBV7-6

CDR3aa: CAWSVTGIYEQYF
CDR3nt: TGTGCCTGGAGTGTAACGGGCATCTACGAGCAGTACTTC
j_gene: TRBJ2-7
abundance: .
d_gene: .
v_gene: TRBV30

CDR3aa: CASTNTPGASGRAGELFF
CDR3nt: TGTGCCAGCACCAACACGCCCGGGGCTAGCGGGAGGGCCGGGGAGCTGTTTTTT
j_gene: TRBJ2-2
abundance: once
d_gene: TRBD2
v_gene: TRBV28

CDR3aa: CASSYGMGYTGELFF
CDR3nt: TGTGCCAGCAGTTACGGGATGGGCTACACCGGGGAGCTGTTTTTT
j_gene: TRBJ2-2
abundance: .
d_gene: .
v_gene: TRBV6-5

CDR3aa: CASSQASTSGGEQFF
CDR3nt: TGCGCCAGCAGCCAAGCCTCGACTAGCGGGGGAGAGCAGTTCTTC
j_gene: TRBJ2-1
abundance: .
d_gene: TRBD2
v_gene: TRBV4-3

CDR3aa: CASSQVPGNTEAFF
CDR3nt: TGCGCCAGCAGCCAAGTTCCTGGGAACACTGAAGCTTTCTTT
j_gene: TRBJ1-1
abundance: .
d_gene: .
v_gene: TRBV4-1

CDR3aa: CASSRGRGTSNQPQHF
CDR3nt: TGTGCCAGCTCACGCGGAAGGGGCACGAGCAATCAGCCCCAGCATTTT
j_gene: TRBJ1-5
abundance: few
d_gene: .
v_gene: TRBV18

CDR3aa: CASSLVLHSGANVLTF
CDR3nt: TGTGCCAGCAGCCTAGTCCTACACTCTGGGGCCAACGTCCTGACTTTC
j_gene: TRBJ2-6
abundance: .
d_gene: .
v_gene: TRBV28

CDR3aa: CAWLRGRSGNTIYF
CDR3nt: TGTGCCTGGTTAAGAGGGAGATCTGGAAACACCATATATTTT
j_gene: TRBJ1-3
abundance: many
d_gene: .
v_gene: TRBV30

CDR3aa: CASSPNLLAGEGDEQFF
CDR3nt: TGTGCCAGCTCACCAAATTTACTAGCGGGAGAGGGGGATGAGCAGTTCTTC
j_gene: TRBJ2-1
abundance: .
d_gene: TRBD2
v_gene: TRBV18

CDR3aa: CASRDNPREQYF
CDR3nt: TGTGCCAGCAGGGACAACCCTAGGGAGCAGTACTTC
j_gene: TRBJ2-7
abundance: .
d_gene: .
v_gene: TRBV28

CDR3aa: CASSRPGTVFEQYF
CDR3nt: TGTGCCAGCAGCCGCCCCGGGACAGTTTTCGAGCAGTACTTC
j_gene: TRBJ2-7
abundance: .
d_gene: TRBD1
v_gene: TRBV7-2

CDR3aa: CASSLNSRGLGQPQHF
CDR3nt: TGTGCCAGCAGTCTAAATTCCAGGGGCCTTGGGCAGCCCCAGCATTTT
j_gene: TRBJ1-5
abundance: .
d_gene: .
v_gene: TRBV27

CDR3aa: CASSPRNTGWEVEQYF
CDR3nt: TGCGCCAGCAGCCCCAGGAATACGGGATGGGAGGTCGAGCAGTACTTC
j_gene: TRBJ2-7
abundance: .
d_gene: .
v_gene: TRBV5-1

CDR3aa: CASSLKGQRYGYTF
CDR3nt: TGTGCCAGCAGTTTAAAGGGACAGAGATACGGCTACACCTTC
j_gene: TRBJ1-2
abundance: once
d_gene: TRBD1
v_gene: TRBV28

CDR3aa: CASSLISPGANVLTF
CDR3nt: TGTGCCAGCAGTTTAATCTCCCCTGGGGCCAACGTCCTGACTTTC
j_gene: TRBJ2-6
abundance: once
d_gene: .
v_gene: TRBV27

CDR3aa: CASSLDLVDEQFF
CDR3nt: TGTGCCAGCAGCTTAGATCTGGTGGATGAGCAGTTCTTC
j_gene: TRBJ2-1
abundance: few
d_gene: .
v_gene: TRBV7-9

CDR3aa: CASSSGRYEQYF
CDR3nt: TGTGCCAGCAGCTCAGGGAGGTACGAGCAGTACTTC
j_gene: TRBJ2-7
abundance: .
d_gene: .
v_gene: TRBV28

CDR3aa: CSVGHDYNEQFF
CDR3nt: TGCAGCGTTGGACACGACTACAATGAGCAGTTCTTC
j_gene: TRBJ2-1
abundance: .
d_gene: .
v_gene: TRBV29-1

CDR3aa: CASSLSFSYNEQFF
CDR3nt: TGTGCCAGCAGTTTATCGTTCTCCTACAATGAGCAGTTCTTC
j_gene: TRBJ2-1
abundance: once
d_gene: .
v_gene: TRBV28

CDR3aa: CASSTTDWSYEQYF
CDR3nt: TGTGCCAGCAGTACAACGGACTGGTCCTACGAGCAGTACTTC
j_gene: TRBJ2-7
abundance: .
d_gene: .
v_gene: TRBV28

CDR3aa: CATSRGARTGVLETQYF
CDR3nt: TGTGCCACCAGCAGAGGAGCAAGGACAGGGGTTTTAGAGACCCAGTACTTC
j_gene: TRBJ2-5
abundance: .
d_gene: TRBD1
v_gene: TRBV15

CDR3aa: CASTGESTGELFF
CDR3nt: TGTGCCTCGACAGGGGAGTCCACCGGGGAGCTGTTTTTT
j_gene: TRBJ2-2
abundance: many
d_gene: TRBD1
v_gene: TRBV10-3

CDR3aa: CASSSSGQGAGDTQYF
CDR3nt: TGTGCCAGCAGCTCATCCGGACAGGGCGCAGGAGATACGCAGTATTTT
j_gene: TRBJ2-3
abundance: .
d_gene: TRBD1
v_gene: TRBV7-3

CDR3aa: CASSQQKTAYEQYF
CDR3nt: TGTGCCAGCAGCCAGCAGAAAACGGCGTACGAGCAGTACTTC
j_gene: TRBJ2-7
abundance: .
d_gene: .
v_gene: TRBV4-2

CDR3aa: CASSPRWGQGSNQPQHF
CDR3nt: .
j_gene: TRBJ1-5
abundance: .
d_gene: .
v_gene: TRBV19